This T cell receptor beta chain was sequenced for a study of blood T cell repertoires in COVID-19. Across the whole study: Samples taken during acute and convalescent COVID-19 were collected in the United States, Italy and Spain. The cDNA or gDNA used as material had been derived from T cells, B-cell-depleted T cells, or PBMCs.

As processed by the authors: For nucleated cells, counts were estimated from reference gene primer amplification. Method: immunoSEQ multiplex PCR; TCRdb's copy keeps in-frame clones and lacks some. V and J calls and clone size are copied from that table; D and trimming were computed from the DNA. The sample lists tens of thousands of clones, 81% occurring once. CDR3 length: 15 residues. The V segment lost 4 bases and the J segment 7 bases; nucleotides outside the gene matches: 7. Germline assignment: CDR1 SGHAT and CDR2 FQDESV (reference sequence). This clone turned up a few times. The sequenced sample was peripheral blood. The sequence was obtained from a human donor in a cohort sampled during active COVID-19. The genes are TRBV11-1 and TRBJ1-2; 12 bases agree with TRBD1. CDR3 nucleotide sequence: TGTGCCAGCAGCTCCCCGGGACAGGGGGCAAGTGGCTACACCTTC. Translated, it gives CASSSPGQGASGYTF.